This T cell receptor (beta chain) was sequenced for a study of cytomegalovirus exposure and HLA in healthy donors. Notes on the study in general: A later analysis showed HLA-associated TCR beta chains outstripping equally common others in clonal expansion.

PCR involved 60 Vbeta and 13 Jbeta primers. Original processing methods: In a later analysis, the count reached roughly 80 million unique TCR beta chains, with roughly 12 million shared. This table comes from immunoSEQ multiplex PCR, and its TCRdb copy is limited to in-frame clones, with some not included. That table supplies the V and J calls and clone size; D and trimming were determined from the DNA. The sample lists roughly 200,000 clones; 65% to 90% were seen once. On this clone itself: Its antigen is as yet unknown.

The sequencing sample was made of PBMCs. The sequence came from a woman aged 30 to 39 in good health and CMV-seronegative.

CDR3 coding DNA: TGCGCCAGCAGTGAGTCAAAACCACAGGGAGAAGATACGCAGTATTTT. It is translated as CASSESKPQGEDTQYF. V and J are TRBV10-1 and TRBJ2-3, with D possibly matching TRBD1 (6 bases). The CDR3 runs 16 residues. The V gene lost 0 bases and the J gene lost 5 bases, with 15 bases spanning the gap. Germline V gene sequence: CDR1 WNHNN, CDR2 SYGVQD (reference sequence).